This TCR beta chain was found in a study of T cell responses to AZD1222 COVID-19 vaccine. Study background: The analysis combined second doses at about 4 or about 12 weeks. Overall study findings and caveats: Spike-spanning, vaccine-associated CD4 TCRs were dominant at 160-218 and 743-854. The study identified only 6 or 7 AZD1222 recipients as seropositive at baseline.

This CDR3 spans 14 amino acids. Trimming cost V 3 bases and J 2 bases, with 10 bases left between them. Germline V gene sequence: CDR1 MDHEN, CDR2 SYDVKM. Using immunoSEQ multiplex PCR, the repertoire was profiled, and TCRdb retains in-frame clones only, with some absent. This repertoire shows 200,000 or so clones, almost 90% found once; its top ten account for 7.7%. About this clone itself: What it recognizes is unknown.

The chain couples TRBV28 to TRBJ2-5, with D uncertain. The sequence came from an adult in good health. Source: peripheral blood, taken on day 0 of AZD1222 vaccination. CDR3 protein: CASSFIRVQETQYF. CDR3 nucleotide sequence: TGTGCCAGCAGTTTTATTAGGGTACAAGAGACCCAGTACTTC.